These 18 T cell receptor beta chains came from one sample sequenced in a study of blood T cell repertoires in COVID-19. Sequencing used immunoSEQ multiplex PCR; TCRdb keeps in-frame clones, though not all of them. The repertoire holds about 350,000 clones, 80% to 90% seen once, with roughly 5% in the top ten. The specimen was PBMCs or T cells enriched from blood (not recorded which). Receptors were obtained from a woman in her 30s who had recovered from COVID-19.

CDR3 nucleotide sequence: TGCGCCAGCAGCCAAGGGGGCCCAGATACGCAGTATTTT. Translating it yields CASSQGGPDTQYF. The chain employs TRBV4-3 and TRBJ2-3; D perhaps matches TRBD1 (5 bases). Germline CDR1 reads LGHNA; CDR2 reads YSLEER. The CDR3 is 13 residues long. Between the trimmed V and J ends, which lost 1 base and 4 bases, there was a span of 6 bases.

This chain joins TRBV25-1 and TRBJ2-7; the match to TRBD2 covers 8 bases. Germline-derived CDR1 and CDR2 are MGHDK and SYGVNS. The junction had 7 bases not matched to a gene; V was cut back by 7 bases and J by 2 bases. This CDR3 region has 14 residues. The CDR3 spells CASTGGDGTYEQYF. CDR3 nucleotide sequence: TGTGCCAGCACGGGGGGGGACGGAACCTACGAGCAGTACTTC.

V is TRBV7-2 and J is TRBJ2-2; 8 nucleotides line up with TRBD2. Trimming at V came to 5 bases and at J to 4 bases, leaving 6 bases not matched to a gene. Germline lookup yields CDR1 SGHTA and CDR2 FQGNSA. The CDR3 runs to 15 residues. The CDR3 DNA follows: TGTGCCAGCAGCCAACGCGGGGGGCGCACCGGGGAGCTGTTTTTT. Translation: CASSQRGGRTGELFF.

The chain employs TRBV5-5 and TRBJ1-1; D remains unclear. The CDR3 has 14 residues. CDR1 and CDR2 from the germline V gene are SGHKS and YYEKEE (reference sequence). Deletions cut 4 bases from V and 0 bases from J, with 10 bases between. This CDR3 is CASSRGNLNTEAFF. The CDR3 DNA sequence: TGTGCCAGCAGCCGCGGTAACCTGAACACTGAAGCTTTCTTT.

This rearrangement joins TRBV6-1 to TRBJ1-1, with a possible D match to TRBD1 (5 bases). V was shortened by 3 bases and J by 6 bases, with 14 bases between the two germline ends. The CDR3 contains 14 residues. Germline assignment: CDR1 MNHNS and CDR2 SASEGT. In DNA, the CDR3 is TGTGCCAGCAGTGAGTCAGGAGGGGAAGCTGAAGCTTTCTTT. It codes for CASSESGGEAEAFF.

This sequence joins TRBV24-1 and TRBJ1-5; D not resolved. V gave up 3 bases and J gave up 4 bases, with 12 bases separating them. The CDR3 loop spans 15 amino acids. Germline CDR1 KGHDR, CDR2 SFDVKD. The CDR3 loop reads CATSDTGPKNQPQHF. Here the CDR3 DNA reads TGTGCCACCAGTGATACTGGGCCGAAGAATCAGCCCCAGCATTTT.

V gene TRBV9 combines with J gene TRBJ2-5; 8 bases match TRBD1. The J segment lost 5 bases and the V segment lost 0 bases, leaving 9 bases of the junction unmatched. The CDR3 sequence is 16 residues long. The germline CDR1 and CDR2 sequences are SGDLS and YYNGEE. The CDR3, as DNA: TGTGCCAGCAGCGTAGGGACAGGGAAGGTTGGGGAGACCCAGTACTTC. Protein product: CASSVGTGKVGETQYF.

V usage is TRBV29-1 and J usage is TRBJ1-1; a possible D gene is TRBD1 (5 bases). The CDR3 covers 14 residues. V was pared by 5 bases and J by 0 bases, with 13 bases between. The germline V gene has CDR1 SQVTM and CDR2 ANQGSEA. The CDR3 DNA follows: TGCAGCGTTAATCCCAGGGTAATGAACACTGAAGCTTTCTTT. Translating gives CSVNPRVMNTEAFF.

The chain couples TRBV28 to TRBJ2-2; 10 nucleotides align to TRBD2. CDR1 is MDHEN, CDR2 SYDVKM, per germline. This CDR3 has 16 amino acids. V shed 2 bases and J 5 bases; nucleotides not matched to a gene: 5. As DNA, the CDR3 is TGTGCCAGCAGTTTAAAGCGGGGGGGCCTGACCGGGGAGCTGTTTTTT. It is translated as CASSLKRGGLTGELFF.

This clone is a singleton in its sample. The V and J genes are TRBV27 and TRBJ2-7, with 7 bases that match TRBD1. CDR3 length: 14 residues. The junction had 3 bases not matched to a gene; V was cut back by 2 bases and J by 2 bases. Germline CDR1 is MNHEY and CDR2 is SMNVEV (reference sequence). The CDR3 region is CASSLRGQAYEQYF. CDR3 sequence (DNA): TGTGCCAGCAGTTTACGCGGACAGGCCTACGAGCAGTACTTC.

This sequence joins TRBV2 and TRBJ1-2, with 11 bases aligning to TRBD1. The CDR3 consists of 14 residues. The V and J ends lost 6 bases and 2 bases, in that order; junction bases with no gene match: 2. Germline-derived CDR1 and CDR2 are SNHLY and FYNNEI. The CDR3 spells CASRGDRGNYGYTF. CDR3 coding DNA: TGTGCCAGCAGGGGGGACAGGGGGAACTATGGCTACACCTTC.

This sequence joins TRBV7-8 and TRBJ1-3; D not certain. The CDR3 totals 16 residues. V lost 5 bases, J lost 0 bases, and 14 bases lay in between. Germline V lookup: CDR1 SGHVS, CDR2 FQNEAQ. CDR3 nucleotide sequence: TGTGCCAGCAGCCCTGTCAGGCGTCCCTCTGGAAACACCATATATTTT. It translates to CASSPVRRPSGNTIYF.

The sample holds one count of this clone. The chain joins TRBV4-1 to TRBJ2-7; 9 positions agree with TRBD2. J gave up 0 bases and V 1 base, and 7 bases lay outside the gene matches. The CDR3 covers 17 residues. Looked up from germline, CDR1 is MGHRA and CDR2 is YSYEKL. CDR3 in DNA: TGCGCCAGCAGCCAAGGACGGGCGGGGGGGTCCTCCTACGAGCAGTACTTC. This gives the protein CASSQGRAGGSSYEQYF.

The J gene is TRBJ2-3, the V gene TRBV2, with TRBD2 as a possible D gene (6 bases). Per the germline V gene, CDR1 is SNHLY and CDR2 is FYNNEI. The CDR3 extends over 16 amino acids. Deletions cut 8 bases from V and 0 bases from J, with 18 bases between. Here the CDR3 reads CASGGSLPESTDTQYF. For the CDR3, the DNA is TGTGCCAGCGGAGGGTCCCTACCAGAAAGCACAGATACGCAGTATTTT.

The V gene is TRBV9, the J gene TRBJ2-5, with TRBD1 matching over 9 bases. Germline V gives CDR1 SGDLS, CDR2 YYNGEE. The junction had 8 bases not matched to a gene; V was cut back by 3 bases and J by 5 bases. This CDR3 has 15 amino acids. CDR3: CASSATGGGWETQYF. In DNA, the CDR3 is TGTGCCAGCAGCGCGACAGGGGGGGGTTGGGAGACCCAGTACTTC.

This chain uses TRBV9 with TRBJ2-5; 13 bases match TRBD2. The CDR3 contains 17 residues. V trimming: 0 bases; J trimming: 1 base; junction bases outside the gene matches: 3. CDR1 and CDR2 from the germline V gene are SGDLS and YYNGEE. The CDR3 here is CASSVGLAGGSQETQYF. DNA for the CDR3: TGTGCCAGCAGCGTAGGACTAGCGGGGGGATCCCAAGAGACCCAGTACTTC.

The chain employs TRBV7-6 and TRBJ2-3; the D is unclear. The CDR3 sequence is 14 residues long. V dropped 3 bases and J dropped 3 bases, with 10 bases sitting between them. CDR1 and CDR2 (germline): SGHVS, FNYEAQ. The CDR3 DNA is TGTGCCAGCAGCTTGACACTTTTTACAGATACGCAGTATTTT. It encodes CASSLTLFTDTQYF.

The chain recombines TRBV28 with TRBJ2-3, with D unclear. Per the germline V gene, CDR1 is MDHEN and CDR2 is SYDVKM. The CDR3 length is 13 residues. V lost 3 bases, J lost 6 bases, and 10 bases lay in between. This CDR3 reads CASSFVRRDTQYF. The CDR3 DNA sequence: TGTGCCAGCAGTTTCGTACGTCGGGATACGCAGTATTTT.